The 16 T cell receptor beta chains below all came from one sample that was sequenced in a study of T cell responses to AZD1222 COVID-19 vaccine (TCRdb year 2021). The intended sense of this specimen's time point label: about 28 days (+/-7) after the second vaccine dose. In light of the paper, this sample's treatment or condition label describes: meningococcal conjugate vaccine given as trial control. Libraries came from the immunoSEQ multiplex PCR assay. TCRdb provides this immuneACCESS table in a form limited to in-frame rearrangements. Some clones are lacking; in checked studies, under half of them reflect an unresolved V gene, and why the rest are absent is not known. A total of some 180,000 clones appear in this sample, just under 95% of them only once. The ten largest account for around 0.98% of the sample. Source: peripheral blood, taken 28 days after the second dose of the MenACWY control vaccine. These receptors were collected from an adult who received the MenACWY meningococcal vaccine as a control.

This chain uses TRBV5-1 with TRBJ1-3, with a tentative D call TRBD1 (6 bases). Germline V gene data show CDR1 as SGHRS and CDR2 as YFSETQ. V was cut by 4 bases and J by 2 bases, with 22 bases left in between. The CDR3 consists of 18 residues. This chain's CDR3 is CASSPGGARGLPGNTIYF. The CDR3 region has the DNA TGCGCCAGCAGCCCAGGAGGGGCCAGGGGTCTCCCTGGAAACACCATATATTTT.

This sequence joins TRBV12-3 or TRBV12-4 and TRBJ2-1, with D unresolved. The CDR3 totals 11 residues. The V and J ends lost 3 bases and 10 bases respectively, with 7 bases between them. The CDR3 region has the DNA TGTGCCAGCAGTTTTAGGACCGAGCAGTTCTTC. This codes for CASSFRTEQFF.

The chain employs TRBV5-1 and TRBJ1-6; 8 positions agree with TRBD1. Germline V gene lookup returns CDR1 SGHRS and CDR2 YFSETQ. The CDR3 sequence is 15 residues long. Unmatched junction bases numbered 8, after V lost 4 bases and J lost 8 bases. As DNA, the CDR3 is TGCGCCAGCAGCCCCCGTCAGGGGGCCGATTCACCCCTCCACTTT. It is translated as CASSPRQGADSPLHF.

The rearrangement links TRBV7-2 to TRBJ2-3; unclear D gene. This CDR3 comprises 15 residues. V lost 4 bases, J lost 2 bases, and 13 bases lay in between. Looked up from germline, CDR1 is SGHTA and CDR2 is FQGNSA. DNA of the CDR3: TGTGCCAGCAGCTGGCTGGGGTTGAACACAGATACGCAGTATTTT. Encoded protein: CASSWLGLNTDTQYF.

The chain links TRBV14 to TRBJ1-5, with D perhaps TRBD1 (5 bases). Per germline, CDR1 SGHDN and CDR2 FVKESK. The V and J ends lost 1 base and 3 bases respectively, with 7 bases between them. The CDR3 extends over 14 amino acids. The CDR3 reads CASSQAGFNQPQHF. The CDR3 nucleotides are TGTGCCAGCAGCCAAGCAGGGTTCAATCAGCCCCAGCATTTT.

The chain links TRBV3-1 (or the pseudogene TRBV3-2) to TRBJ1-6, with D unresolved. This CDR3 is 16 amino acids long. The germline V gene has CDR1 LGHDT and CDR2 YNNKEL (reference sequence). Trimming pared 0 bases from V and 5 bases from J, leaving 11 bases between. The CDR3 sequence: CASSQDRAVNNSPLHF. The CDR3, as DNA: TGTGCCAGCAGCCAAGATAGGGCAGTCAATAATTCACCCCTCCACTTT.

The V call is TRBV6-5, the J call TRBJ1-1, with D perhaps TRBD1 (5 bases). Germline V CDR1 and CDR2: MNHEY, SVGAGI. Trimming removed 7 bases from V and 7 bases from J, with 19 bases in between. The CDR3 sequence is 14 residues long. CDR3 in DNA: TGTGCCAGCACAATAGGGCAGGGTCTGGTTGAAGCTTTCTTT. It is translated as CASTIGQGLVEAFF.

This chain uses TRBV18 with TRBJ1-6; D uncertain. The germline V and J ends were trimmed by 3 bases and 10 bases, with 13 bases remaining between them. From germline, CDR1 is KGHSH and CDR2 LQKENI. CDR3 length equals 14 residues. As DNA, the CDR3 is TGTGCCAGCTCACCCTTCGCTCGGGAATCACCCCTCCACTTT. Translated: CASSPFARESPLHF.

The chain is built from TRBV7-2 and TRBJ1-5; 10 nucleotides line up with TRBD1. The CDR3 runs to 16 residues. Looked up from germline, CDR1 is SGHTA and CDR2 is FQGNSA. V lost 2 bases and J lost 6; bases outside the gene matches: 7. As DNA, the CDR3 is TGTGCCAGCAGCTTACTGGGACAGGGGATTCGTCAGCCCCAGCATTTT. This codes for CASSLLGQGIRQPQHF.

V is TRBV3-1 (or the pseudogene TRBV3-2) and J is TRBJ1-2; D uncertain. The V end lost 0 bases, the J end lost 5 bases, and 7 bases lay between the germline ends. The CDR3 consists of 13 residues. Looked up from germline, CDR1 is LGHDT and CDR2 is YNNKEL (reference sequence). The DNA of the CDR3 is TGTGCCAGCAGCCAAGATCCCAGGTATGGCTACACCTTC. This gives the protein CASSQDPRYGYTF.

The rearrangement joins TRBV6-5 to TRBJ2-6; the D gene is possibly TRBD2 (5 bases). The V end was cut by 8 bases, the J end by 4 bases, with 12 bases between. This CDR3 has 14 amino acids. In germline, CDR1 is MNHEY, CDR2 SVGAGI. The CDR3 DNA sequence: TGTGCCAGCCGGGGTAGTGGCGGGGCCAACGTCCTGACTTTC. This encodes CASRGSGGANVLTF.

This clone occurred once. V gene TRBV3-1 (or the pseudogene TRBV3-2) combines with J gene TRBJ2-1; D might be TRBD2 (6 bases). The CDR3 runs to 14 residues. The V and J ends lost 4 bases and 2 bases respectively, with 9 bases between them. The V gene's germline CDR1 is LGHDT and CDR2 YNNKEL (reference sequence). This chain's CDR3 is CASSRSGPYNEQFF. Written as DNA, the CDR3 is TGTGCCAGCAGCCGTAGCGGACCCTACAATGAGCAGTTCTTC.

This sequence joins TRBV30 and TRBJ2-3, with 9 positions matching TRBD1. With V trimmed by 3 bases and J by 0 bases, 4 bases remained unmatched. CDR3 size: 15 residues. The V gene's germline CDR1 is GTSNPN and CDR2 SVGIG (reference sequence). The CDR3 here is CAWRTGGGSTDTQYF. The CDR3 DNA reads as TGTGCCTGGAGGACAGGGGGAGGTAGCACAGATACGCAGTATTTT.

The gene calls are TRBV3-1 (or the pseudogene TRBV3-2) and TRBJ1-1; a possible D gene is TRBD1 (5 bases). CDR1 LGHDT and CDR2 YNNKEL come from the germline V gene (reference sequence). Trimming stripped 4 bases from V and 4 bases from J, with 16 bases between. The CDR3 extends over 15 amino acids. Here the CDR3 DNA reads TGTGCCAGCAGCCTAGGGGACGTCGGGATCACTGAAGCTTTCTTT. Its protein is CASSLGDVGITEAFF.

The chain couples TRBV5-5 to TRBJ1-1, with D possibly TRBD1 on 5 matching bases. The germline gives CDR1 SGHKS, CDR2 YYEKEE (reference sequence). The CDR3 runs 14 residues. Trimming stripped 1 base from V and 10 bases from J, with 17 bases between. The CDR3 protein is CASSLFQERRGAFF. The CDR3 coding sequence is TGTGCCAGCAGCTTGTTCCAGGAAAGAAGGGGAGCTTTCTTT.

This chain joins TRBV3-1 (or the pseudogene TRBV3-2) and TRBJ1-3, with D maybe TRBD1 (5 bases). The CDR3 loop spans 15 amino acids. Germline V CDR1 and CDR2: LGHDT, YNNKEL (reference sequence). V was clipped by 4 bases and J by 2 bases, with 12 bases between them. The DNA for the CDR3 is TGTGCCAGCAGCCGCACCGGGGCGGCTGGAAACACCATATATTTT. It is translated as CASSRTGAAGNTIYF.